Shown below are 23 T cell receptor beta chains from a single sample sequenced in a study of T cell responses to AZD1222 COVID-19 vaccine. The assay was immunoSEQ multiplex PCR, and TCRdb's table has in-frame clones only and misses some. This sample yields 95,000 to 100,000 clones, of which approximately 89% are seen a single time; 10% belongs to the top ten. The sequenced sample was peripheral blood, obtained 28 days after the second AZD1222 dose. These receptors were obtained from an adult who received the AZD1222 COVID-19 vaccine.

The rearrangement links TRBV18 to TRBJ2-2, with 9 bases aligning to TRBD2. Germline CDR1 is KGHSH and CDR2 is LQKENI. The CDR3 is 17 amino acids. V shed 4 bases and J 0 bases; nucleotides not matched to a gene: 6. CDR3 DNA: TGTGCCAGCTCACTCCTGACTAGCGGAGCGAACACCGGGGAGCTGTTTTTT. This encodes CASSLLTSGANTGELFF.

This sequence joins TRBV12-3 or TRBV12-4 and TRBJ2-2; D possibly corresponds to TRBD1 (6 bases). The CDR3 extends over 13 amino acids. Trimming stripped 5 bases from V and 6 bases from J, with 10 bases between. The CDR3 coding sequence is TGTGCCAGCAGTCGCCAGGGGTCCGGGGAGCTGTTTTTT. Protein product: CASSRQGSGELFF.

The sample holds a few counts of this clone. V usage is TRBV9 and J usage is TRBJ2-1, with 14 bases identical to TRBD2. Germline CDR1 reads SGDLS; CDR2 reads YYNGEE. CDR3 length: 13 amino acids. V was pared by 5 bases and J by 8 bases, with 0 bases of the junction left unmatched. CDR3 protein: CASRGLAGDEQFF. For the CDR3, the DNA is TGTGCCAGCAGGGGACTAGCGGGAGATGAGCAGTTCTTC.

This sequence joins TRBV5-6 and TRBJ2-3, with D possibly matching TRBD2 (5 bases). The CDR3 has 12 residues. Trimming stripped 3 bases from V and 4 bases from J, with 6 bases between. The germline CDR1 and CDR2 sequences are SGHDT and YYEEEE. CDR3 in DNA: TGTGCCAGCAGCTCGGAGGCAGATACGCAGTATTTT. Translation: CASSSEADTQYF.

This sequence joins TRBV19 and TRBJ2-1, with D unclear. The V gene's germline CDR1 is LNHDA and CDR2 SQIVND (reference sequence). There are 14 residues in the CDR3. Trimming shortened V by 0 bases and J by 1 base, and 4 bases separated the two germline ends. CDR3 in amino acids: CASSIDLSYNEQFF. CDR3 coding DNA: TGTGCCAGTAGTATAGACCTGTCCTACAATGAGCAGTTCTTC.

The J gene is TRBJ1-2, the V gene TRBV21-1; the table's TRBD1 call for D was not verified on the DNA. TRBV21-1 is annotated as a pseudogene. CDR3 length: 19 amino acids. CDR3 residues: CASSRNRGRVEKWNYGYTF. The DNA of the CDR3 is TGTGCCAGCAGCCGTAACAGGGGGCGAGTTGAAAAGTGGAACTATGGCTACACCTTC.

The chain employs TRBV7-8 and TRBJ2-1; 8 bases are a match to TRBD2. J was trimmed by 6 bases and V by 5 bases; bases with no gene match: 9. The germline V gene encodes CDR1 SGHVS and CDR2 FQNEAQ. The CDR3 loop spans 15 amino acids. The CDR3 nucleotides read TGTGCCAGCAGCCTCGGGACTAGGGGGGGCAATGAGCAGTTCTTC. This encodes CASSLGTRGGNEQFF.

The V call is TRBV28, the J call TRBJ2-2; 8 positions agree with TRBD2. This CDR3 contains 15 residues. Germline V CDR1 and CDR2: MDHEN, SYDVKM. The V gene end was trimmed by 4 bases and the J gene end by 9 bases; junction bases not matched to a gene: 10. The CDR3 DNA reads as TGTGCCAGCAGTTCCCCGCGGGAGGTCTTGAGGGAGCTGTTTTTT. This codes for CASSSPREVLRELFF.

The chain has TRBV2 and TRBJ2-2; TRBD1 matches at 7 bases. The CDR3 loop spans 14 amino acids. Losses at the gene ends were 8 bases for V and 0 bases for J; bases not matched to a gene: 3. Germline values: CDR1 SNHLY, CDR2 FYNNEI. The CDR3 is CASLDRSNTGELFF. In DNA form, the CDR3 reads TGTGCCAGCCTGGACAGGTCGAACACCGGGGAGCTGTTTTTT.

The gene calls are TRBV27 and TRBJ1-2, with 8 bases lining up with TRBD1. Trimming at V came to 3 bases and at J to 2 bases, leaving 8 bases not matched to a gene. Germline values: CDR1 MNHEY, CDR2 SMNVEV (reference sequence). This CDR3 is built from 16 residues. The CDR3 coding sequence is TGTGCCAGCAGTTTTATCCAGGGGGCGGTGAACTATGGCTACACCTTC. This translates into CASSFIQGAVNYGYTF.

Details on this clone: This may arise from a read error, as a much more abundant clone is one base away. The identical CDR3 is also encoded by other nucleotide sequences in the sample. The rearrangement uses TRBV9 and TRBJ2-3; 14 bases map to TRBD2. Germline CDR1 and CDR2: SGDLS and YYNGEE. This CDR3 comprises 18 residues. The V gene end was trimmed by 4 bases and the J gene end by 2 bases; junction bases not matched to a gene: 9. The CDR3 here is CASSTGTSGGTSTDTQYF. Here the CDR3 DNA reads TGTGCCAGCAGCACGGGGACTAGCGGGGGAACTTCCACAGATACGCAGTATTTT.

The chain is built from TRBV11-1 and TRBJ2-3; D is uncertain. Looked up from germline, CDR1 is SGHAT and CDR2 is FQDESV (reference sequence). The CDR3 has 15 amino acids. Trimming took off 5 bases at V and 3 bases at J, with 15 bases between the two ends. The CDR3 loop reads CASSRSALGTDTQYF. In DNA form, the CDR3 reads TGTGCCAGCAGCCGCTCGGCCTTAGGGACAGATACGCAGTATTTT.

The J gene is TRBJ2-2, the V gene TRBV18, with a tentative D call TRBD1 (5 bases). The CDR3 spans 16 residues. V lost 0 bases, J lost 3 bases, and 11 bases lay in between. Germline CDR1 and CDR2: KGHSH and LQKENI. CDR3 amino acids: CASSPPGRADTGELFF. As DNA, the CDR3 is TGTGCCAGCTCACCACCGGGCAGGGCTGACACCGGGGAGCTGTTTTTT.

The rearrangement joins TRBV9 to TRBJ1-3; D gene unclear. This CDR3 contains 18 residues. Between the trimmed V and J ends, which lost 0 bases and 0 bases, there was a span of 16 bases. Germline values: CDR1 SGDLS, CDR2 YYNGEE. CDR3 in amino acids: CASSVVSGQELSGNTIYF. DNA of the CDR3: TGTGCCAGCAGCGTAGTGTCGGGCCAGGAACTCTCTGGAAACACCATATATTTT.

The DNA of the CDR3 is TGTGCCAGCAGTTACTCTTTAAATCGGAGAGAACAATTCCAAACTGAAGCTTTCTTT. This gives the protein CASSYSLNRREQFQTEAFF. This chain uses TRBV6-2 or TRBV6-3 with TRBJ1-1; D not resolved. CDR3 length: 19 amino acids. CDR1 and CDR2 (germline): MNHEY, SVGEGT. V dropped 0 bases and J dropped 5 bases, with 25 bases sitting between them.

In this sample, this clone turned up once. The rearrangement joins TRBV2 to TRBJ2-3, with D possibly TRBD1 on 6 matching bases. CDR3 length: 13 residues. Germline values: CDR1 SNHLY, CDR2 FYNNEI. The V end lost 7 bases, the J end lost 0 bases, and 8 bases lay between the germline ends. Here the CDR3 DNA reads TGTGCCAGCAACGGACAGAGCACAGATACGCAGTATTTT. Its protein is CASNGQSTDTQYF.

This chain connects TRBV28 to TRBJ1-2; tentatively, D is TRBD1 (5 bases). The germline gives CDR1 MDHEN, CDR2 SYDVKM. This CDR3 spans 14 amino acids. The V end lost 2 bases, the J end lost 7 bases, and 14 bases lay between the germline ends. The CDR3 coding sequence is TGTGCCAGCAGTTTAGGAGGGGCGTCGGGTGGCTACACCTTC. It specifies CASSLGGASGGYTF.

This clone was seen a single time. The V and J genes are TRBV30 and TRBJ2-1; D tentatively reads TRBD1 or TRBD2 (5 bases each). Trimming left V 2 bases short and J 7 bases short, with 18 bases between. The CDR3 runs 15 residues. CDR1 and CDR2 (germline): GTSNPN, SVGIG (reference sequence). The CDR3 loop reads CAWSLGQQGLNEQFF. The CDR3 nucleotides are TGTGCCTGGAGTCTAGGACAACAAGGACTTAATGAGCAGTTCTTC. Variable domain in full (rest from reference TRBV30 and TRBJ2-1): SQTIHQWPATLVQPVGSPLSLECTVEGTSNPNLYWYRQAAGRGLQLLFYSVGIGQISSEVPQNLSASRPQDRQFILSSKKLLLSDSGFYLCAWSLGQQGLNEQFFGPGTRLTVL.

The rearrangement links TRBV13 to TRBJ2-7; 10 bases line up with TRBD1. There are 14 residues in the CDR3. Germline CDR1 reads PRHDT; CDR2 reads FYEKMQ (reference sequence). V lost 2 bases to trimming and J lost 4 bases; unmatched junction nucleotides: 2. DNA for the CDR3: TGTGCCAGCAGCTTAAGGACAGGGGGTTACGAGCAGTACTTC. This codes for CASSLRTGGYEQYF.

The gene calls are TRBV29-1 and TRBJ1-1, with D maybe TRBD1 (6 bases). Germline V gene sequence: CDR1 SQVTM, CDR2 ANQGSEA. Trimming stripped 5 bases from V and 4 bases from J, with 11 bases between. The CDR3 runs to 12 residues. This CDR3 reads CSVPQGLTEAFF. The CDR3 DNA reads TGCAGCGTTCCACAGGGACTCACTGAAGCTTTCTTT.

The V and J genes are TRBV27 and TRBJ1-1; perhaps TRBD1 as D (6 bases). This CDR3 is 14 amino acids long. Germline-derived CDR1 and CDR2 are MNHEY and SMNVEV (reference sequence). The V end lost 5 bases, the J end lost 4 bases, and 14 bases lay between the germline ends. CDR3 amino acids: CASSRGSWGTEAFF. CDR3 bases: TGTGCCAGCAGTAGGGGGAGTTGGGGCACTGAAGCTTTCTTT.

The chain employs TRBV30 and TRBJ2-3; D is uncertain. Germline assignment: CDR1 GTSNPN and CDR2 SVGIG (reference sequence). The CDR3 contains 12 residues. Deletions cut 0 bases from V and 4 bases from J, with 5 bases between. In DNA form, the CDR3 reads TGTGCCTGGAGTGTAGGGTCAGATACGCAGTATTTT. It yields the protein CAWSVGSDTQYF. The variable domain in full, with the rest retrieved from reference TRBV30 and TRBJ2-3, is SQTIHQWPATLVQPVGSPLSLECTVEGTSNPNLYWYRQAAGRGLQLLFYSVGIGQISSEVPQNLSASRPQDRQFILSSKKLLLSDSGFYLCAWSVGSDTQYFGPGTRLTVL.

The CDR3 DNA follows: TGTGCCAGCAGCCCCGGGACAGGTGCGTACAATGAGCAGTTCTTC. This encodes CASSPGTGAYNEQFF. The chain couples TRBV7-9 to TRBJ2-1, with 8 bases fitting TRBD1. With V trimmed by 5 bases and J by 4 bases, 7 bases remained unmatched. There are 15 residues in the CDR3. CDR1 and CDR2 (germline): SEHNR, FQNEAQ (reference sequence).